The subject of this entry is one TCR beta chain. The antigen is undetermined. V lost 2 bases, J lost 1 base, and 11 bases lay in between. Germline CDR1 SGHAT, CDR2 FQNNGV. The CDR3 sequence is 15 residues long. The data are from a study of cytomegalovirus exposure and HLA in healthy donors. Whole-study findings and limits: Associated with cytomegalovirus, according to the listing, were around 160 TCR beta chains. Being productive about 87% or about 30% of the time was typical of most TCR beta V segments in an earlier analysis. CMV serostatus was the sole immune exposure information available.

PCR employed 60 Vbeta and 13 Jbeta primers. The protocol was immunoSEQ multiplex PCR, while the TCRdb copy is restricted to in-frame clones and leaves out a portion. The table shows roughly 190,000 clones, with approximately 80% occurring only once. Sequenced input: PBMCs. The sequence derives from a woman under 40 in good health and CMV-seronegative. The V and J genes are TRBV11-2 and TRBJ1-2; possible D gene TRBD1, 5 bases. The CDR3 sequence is CASSLTPTDNYGYTF. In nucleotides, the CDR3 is TGTGCCAGCAGCTTAACACCGACAGATAACTATGGCTACACCTTC.